One sample yielded the 31 T cell receptor beta chains listed below, sequenced in a study of OX40 agonist ivuxolimab in advanced cancers. Profiling relied on immunoSEQ multiplex PCR, and the TCRdb table lists in-frame clones only, not all of them. This table has some 39,000 clones, approximately 90% appearing once. Here the sequenced sample was CD4+ or CD8+ T cells sorted from blood, taken in a trial of the OX40 agonist ivuxolimab. These receptors were taken from an adult with an advanced solid tumor such as melanoma, head and neck, liver or kidney cancer.

This chain links TRBV5-1 with TRBJ2-7, with D possibly TRBD2 on 6 matching bases. The CDR3 length is 14 residues. The germline V gene has CDR1 SGHRS and CDR2 YFSETQ. V lost 3 bases to trimming and J lost 1 base, with 11 bases between them. CDR3 coding DNA: TGCGCCAGCAGCTCGACTAGACGGTCCTACGAGCAGTACTTC. Translated, it gives CASSSTRRSYEQYF.

The chain links TRBV28 to TRBJ1-3, with a weak D call TRBD1 (5 bases). In germline, CDR1 is MDHEN, CDR2 SYDVKM. Trimming cost V 4 bases and J 3 bases, with 7 bases left between them. The length of the CDR3 is 13 residues. The CDR3 protein is CASSWGNGNTIYF. Here the CDR3 DNA reads TGTGCCAGCAGTTGGGGGAATGGAAACACCATATATTTT.

The chain recombines TRBV5-4 with TRBJ2-6; TRBD2 aligns across 11 bases. With 3 bases clipped from V and 3 bases from J, the junction kept 5 bases outside the gene matches. In germline, CDR1 is SGHNT, CDR2 YYREEE (reference sequence). This CDR3 is built from 17 residues. The CDR3 loop reads CASSWIAGGLGANVLTF. The CDR3, as DNA: TGTGCCAGCAGCTGGATAGCGGGGGGGCTTGGGGCCAACGTCCTGACTTTC.

The chain couples TRBV27 to TRBJ1-6; maybe TRBD1 (6 bases). Germline V gene data show CDR1 as MNHEY and CDR2 as SMNVEV (reference sequence). This CDR3 has 19 residues. Trimming cost V 6 bases and J 6 bases, with 27 bases left between them. CDR3 sequence reads: CASRGEQGTLRGRNSPLHF. The CDR3 DNA reads TGTGCCAGCAGAGGGGAACAGGGTACCCTGCGAGGTCGTAATTCACCCCTCCACTTT.

This sequence joins TRBV7-9 and TRBJ2-7, with a weak D call TRBD1 (6 bases). CDR3 length: 13 residues. Germline V gives CDR1 SEHNR, CDR2 FQNEAQ (reference sequence). Deletions cut 5 bases from V and 2 bases from J, with 10 bases between. The CDR3 protein is CASSLRGTYEQYF. CDR3 nucleotide sequence: TGTGCCAGCAGCCTCAGGGGTACCTACGAGCAGTACTTC. Full variable domain (remainder filled in from reference TRBV7-9 and TRBJ2-7): DTGVSQNPRHKITKRGQNVTFRCDPISEHNRLYWYRQTLGQGPEFLTYFQNEAQLEKSRLLSDRFSAERPKGSFSTLEIQRTEQGDSAMYLCASSLRGTYEQYFGPGTRLTVT.

This clone came up a few times. The CDR3 is CAWNIDRVGTEAFF. In DNA form, the CDR3 reads TGTGCCTGGAACATCGACAGGGTCGGCACTGAAGCTTTCTTT. V usage is TRBV30 and J usage is TRBJ1-1; 7 bases are a match to TRBD1. Germline V gene sequence: CDR1 GTSNPN, CDR2 SVGIG (reference sequence). Unmatched junction bases numbered 9, after V lost 4 bases and J lost 4 bases. The CDR3 has 14 amino acids.

The count of this clone is one. The chain has TRBV5-1 and TRBJ1-4, with D possibly matching TRBD1 (6 bases). V lost 5 bases, J lost 0 bases, and 14 bases lay in between. Germline lookup yields CDR1 SGHRS and CDR2 YFSETQ. CDR3 length: 16 residues. The CDR3 DNA is TGCGCCAGCAGTCGCAGGGGAGGATCAACTAATGAAAAACTGTTTTTT. The encoded protein is CASSRRGGSTNEKLFF.

This chain links TRBV29-1 with TRBJ1-1; D unresolved. Trimming took off 6 bases at V and 1 base at J, with 9 bases between the two ends. From germline, CDR1 is SQVTM and CDR2 ANQGSEA. The CDR3 has 12 residues. CDR3 coding DNA: TGCAGCGTCAAACACCCGAACACTGAAGCTTTCTTT. Translation: CSVKHPNTEAFF.

The chain carries TRBV28 and TRBJ2-7; 8 bases are shared with TRBD1. From germline, CDR1 is MDHEN and CDR2 SYDVKM. Trimming at V came to 5 bases and at J to 5 bases, leaving 8 bases not matched to a gene. The length of the CDR3 is 14 residues. The CDR3 reads CASSPPPGGNEQYF. Here the CDR3 DNA reads TGTGCCAGCAGTCCCCCCCCAGGGGGCAACGAGCAGTACTTC.

J is TRBJ2-5 and V is TRBV4-2, with 9 bases that match TRBD2. This CDR3 is 15 amino acids long. The germline V gene has CDR1 LGHNA and CDR2 YNFKEQ. The V segment lost 1 base and the J segment 2 bases; nucleotides outside the gene matches: 2. CDR3 nucleotides: TGTGCCAGCAGCCAAGGAGCGGGGGGACAAGAGACCCAGTACTTC. Its translation: CASSQGAGGQETQYF.

V and J are TRBV2 and TRBJ2-1, with D possibly being TRBD1 (6 bases). Germline CDR1 and CDR2: SNHLY and FYNNEI. Trimming pared 6 bases from V and 0 bases from J, leaving 24 bases between. The CDR3 has 19 amino acids. The CDR3 sequence is CASRGPGTPRWGSYNEQFF. DNA of the CDR3: TGTGCCAGCAGGGGACCCGGGACACCTCGGTGGGGCTCCTACAATGAGCAGTTCTTC.

The chain has TRBV18 and TRBJ2-7; D is unresolved. The germline CDR1 and CDR2 sequences are KGHSH and LQKENI. Trimming stripped 3 bases from V and 4 bases from J, with 10 bases between. CDR3 length: 13 residues. The CDR3 sequence is CASSPDIWYEQYF. DNA for the CDR3: TGTGCCAGCTCACCGGATATTTGGTACGAGCAGTACTTC.

The rearrangement links TRBV5-6 to TRBJ2-5; 9 bases align to TRBD1. V gave up 4 bases and J gave up 5 bases; unmatched junction bases: 6. Germline CDR1 and CDR2: SGHDT and YYEEEE. The CDR3 runs 14 residues. The CDR3 DNA sequence: TGTGCCAGCAGCCGGGACAGGGCGACGGAGACCCAGTACTTC. Its protein product is CASSRDRATETQYF.

The chain links TRBV4-1 to TRBJ2-1; 14 nucleotides line up with TRBD2. The V and J ends lost 3 bases and 7 bases, in that order; junction bases with no gene match: 5. Germline-derived CDR1 and CDR2 are MGHRA and YSYEKL. CDR3 size: 16 residues. The CDR3 loop is CASSHPTSGRANEQFF. The CDR3 DNA follows: TGCGCCAGCAGCCATCCGACTAGCGGGAGGGCTAATGAGCAGTTCTTC.

The chain has TRBV27 and TRBJ2-5; either TRBD1 or TRBD2 may supply D (7 bases each). Judging by the DNA end, TRBJ2-7 fits better; the J call may be wrong. Germline lookup yields CDR1 MNHEY and CDR2 SMNVEV (reference sequence). The CDR3 length is 14 residues. Here the CDR3 DNA reads TGTGCCAGCAGTTCCAGGGGGGGGTACTACGAGCAGTACTTC. This encodes CASSSRGGYYEQYF.

The rearrangement links TRBV28 to TRBJ2-7; the match to TRBD2 covers 7 bases. Germline CDR1 and CDR2: MDHEN and SYDVKM. The CDR3 is made up of 13 amino acids. V shed 10 bases, J shed 2 bases, and the junction held 8 bases outside the gene matches. This CDR3 is CATTERGTYEQYF. CDR3 DNA sequence: TGTGCCACTACGGAGCGGGGAACCTACGAGCAGTACTTC.

The rearrangement uses TRBV4-1 and TRBJ2-2; the D is unclear. From germline, CDR1 is MGHRA and CDR2 YSYEKL. Trimming took off 4 bases at V and 4 bases at J, with 22 bases between the two ends. CDR3 size: 18 residues. For the CDR3, the DNA is TGCGCCAGCAGCCTAGGTAGGGCTCCTCGAGTGTTCACCGGGGAGCTGTTTTTT. As protein: CASSLGRAPRVFTGELFF.

This chain joins TRBV5-4 and TRBJ2-5; the match to TRBD1 covers 7 bases. Germline trimming cut 5 bases from V and 7 bases from J; bases unmatched to any gene: 5. CDR1 and CDR2 from the germline V gene are SGHNT and YYREEE (reference sequence). The CDR3 length is 12 residues. CDR3 coding DNA: TGTGCCAGCAGATGGGACAGTGGGACCCAGTACTTC. This sequence encodes CASRWDSGTQYF. Combining the CDR3 with reference TRBV5-4 and TRBJ2-5 gives the whole variable domain ETGVTQSPTHLIKTRGQQVTLRCSSQSGHNTVSWYQQALGQGPQFIFQYYREEENGRGNFPPRFSGLQFPNYSSELNVNALELDDSALYLCASRWDSGTQYFGPGTRLLVL.

The CDR3 region has the DNA TGTGCCAGCAGCTTTAGCGGGGTGGAGCAGTTCTTC. As protein: CASSFSGVEQFF. J is TRBJ2-1 and V is TRBV7-2, with 8 bases that match TRBD2. CDR3 length equals 12 residues. Germline CDR1 SGHTA, CDR2 FQGNSA. Unmatched junction bases numbered 2, after V lost 3 bases and J lost 10 bases.

The J gene is TRBJ2-1, the V gene TRBV7-2; D unresolved. V was shortened by 5 bases and J by 5 bases, with 10 bases between the two germline ends. The length of the CDR3 is 13 residues. The germline V gene encodes CDR1 SGHTA and CDR2 FQGNSA. DNA for the CDR3: TGTGCCAGCAGCCAAGACTCGCACAATGAGCAGTTCTTC. Protein product: CASSQDSHNEQFF.

Regarding this clone: The germline gene is not matched at one end of the junction; a read error may be the cause. Other DNA sequences in this sample translate to the same CDR3. This rearrangement joins TRBV18 to TRBJ2-7, with D unclear. CDR1 is KGHSH and CDR2 is LQKENI in the germline V gene. The CDR3 length is 13 residues. The CDR3 DNA reads TGCGCCAGCTCCGCTAATGGCTATGACGAGCAGTACTTC. Its translation is CASSANGYDEQYF. Together with reference TRBV18 and TRBJ2-7, the CDR3 gives the full variable domain: NAGVMQNPRHLVRRRGQEARLRCSPMKGHSHVYWYRQLPEEGLKFMVYLQKENIIDESGMPKERFSAEFPKEGPSILRIQQVVRGDSAAYFCASSANGYDEQYFGPGTRLTVT.

The chain has TRBV10-3 and TRBJ2-7; 8 bases are a match to TRBD1. Germline loops: CDR1 ENHRY, CDR2 SYGVKD. The CDR3 length is 15 residues. J was trimmed by 0 bases and V by 4 bases; bases with no gene match: 5. The CDR3 loop is CAISGTGTGSYEQYF. For the CDR3, the DNA is TGTGCCATCAGTGGAACCGGGACAGGCTCCTACGAGCAGTACTTC.

The V gene is TRBV13, the J gene TRBJ2-1; TRBD2 matches 15 bases. After removal of 5 bases from V and 2 bases from J, the junction contained 7 bases not matched to a gene. The CDR3 runs 18 residues. Germline CDR1 is PRHDT and CDR2 is FYEKMQ (reference sequence). Written as DNA, the CDR3 is TGTGCCAGCAGCCCCAGGAGGACTAGCGGGAGGGCCTACAATGAGCAGTTCTTC. This sequence encodes CASSPRRTSGRAYNEQFF.

The gene calls are TRBV6-5 and TRBJ2-1; 9 bases align to TRBD1. This CDR3 is 16 amino acids long. Germline V gene data show CDR1 as MNHEY and CDR2 as SVGAGI. Trimming at V came to 2 bases and at J to 7 bases, leaving 9 bases not matched to a gene. The CDR3 nucleotides read TGTGCCAGCAGTTACAGGTGGGACAGGGAATGGAATGAGCAGTTCTTC. This sequence encodes CASSYRWDREWNEQFF.

This clone was observed once. This CDR3 is CASSQHFMNTEAFF. CDR3 DNA sequence: TGTGCCAGCAGCCAACATTTTATGAACACTGAAGCTTTCTTT. This chain connects TRBV14 to TRBJ1-1; D uncertain. This CDR3 spans 14 amino acids. In germline, CDR1 is SGHDN, CDR2 FVKESK. V was cut by 2 bases and J by 0 bases, with 7 bases left in between.

This sequence joins TRBV4-1 and TRBJ1-1; tentative D call: TRBD1 (5 bases). The germline gives CDR1 MGHRA, CDR2 YSYEKL. Trimming left V 6 bases short and J 0 bases short, with 14 bases between. The CDR3 sequence is 15 residues long. The CDR3 protein is CASRLVGTMNTEAFF. The CDR3 DNA is TGCGCCAGCAGGCTTGTAGGGACGATGAACACTGAAGCTTTCTTT.

V usage is TRBV5-1 and J usage is TRBJ2-5; D gene unclear. In germline, CDR1 is SGHRS, CDR2 YFSETQ. This CDR3 is built from 12 residues. V lost 4 bases, J lost 1 base, and 5 bases lay in between. CDR3 sequence (DNA): TGCGCCAGCAGCCGGGTCCAAGAGACCCAGTACTTC. The encoded protein is CASSRVQETQYF.

The table lists this clone with a few counts. V is TRBV18 and J is TRBJ1-5; 9 positions match TRBD1. CDR1 is KGHSH and CDR2 is LQKENI in the germline V gene. The trim removed 4 bases at V and 4 bases at J, leaving 2 bases unmatched. This CDR3 region has 14 residues. DNA of the CDR3: TGTGCCAGCTCACAAGGACAGGGGAATCAGCCCCAGCATTTT. It encodes CASSQGQGNQPQHF.

This chain links TRBV11-3 with TRBJ2-2; the match to TRBD1 covers 9 bases. Germline lookup yields CDR1 SGHNT and CDR2 YENEEA. This CDR3 spans 17 amino acids. V gave up 5 bases and J gave up 3 bases; unmatched junction bases: 10. The CDR3 protein is CASSRPTGGKDTGELFF. CDR3 in DNA: TGTGCCAGCAGCCGGCCTACAGGGGGCAAAGACACCGGGGAGCTGTTTTTT.

The chain uses TRBV2 and TRBJ2-1; D perhaps matches TRBD1 (7 bases). CDR3 size: 14 residues. Trimming pared 6 bases from V and 1 base from J, leaving 10 bases between. From germline, CDR1 is SNHLY and CDR2 FYNNEI. In nucleotides, the CDR3 is TGTGCCAGCAGGGCGGGACAGTCCTACAATGAGCAGTTCTTC. It is translated as CASRAGQSYNEQFF.

This clone was counted a single time. The same CDR3 also results from other DNA sequences found in this sample. The chain combines TRBV18 with TRBJ1-2, with 10 positions matching TRBD1. Germline V lookup: CDR1 KGHSH, CDR2 LQKENI. This CDR3 has 14 amino acids. Germline trimming cut 3 bases from V and 7 bases from J; bases unmatched to any gene: 5. CDR3 bases: TGTGCCAGCTCACCTGGACAGGGGGTTGGTGGCTACACCTTC. Protein product: CASSPGQGVGGYTF.